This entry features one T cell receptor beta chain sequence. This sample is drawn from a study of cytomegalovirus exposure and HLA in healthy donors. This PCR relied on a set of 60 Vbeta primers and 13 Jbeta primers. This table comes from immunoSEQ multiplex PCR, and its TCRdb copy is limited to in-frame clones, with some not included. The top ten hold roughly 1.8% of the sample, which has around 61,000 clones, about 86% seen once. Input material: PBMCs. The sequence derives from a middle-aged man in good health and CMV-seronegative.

The CDR3 DNA follows: TGTGCCAGTAGTATAGGCCACGCGGGGCAGCCCCAGCATTTT. This translates into CASSIGHAGQPQHF. This chain connects TRBV19 to TRBJ1-5; D is uncertain. V dropped 1 base and J dropped 7 bases, with 11 bases sitting between them. CDR3 length: 14 amino acids. In germline, CDR1 is LNHDA, CDR2 SQIVND (reference sequence). Filled out from reference TRBV19 and TRBJ1-5, the complete variable domain reads DGGITQSPKYLFRKEGQNVTLSCEQNLNHDAMYWYRQDPGQGLRLIYYSQIVNDFQKGDIAEGYSVSREKKESFPLTVTSAQKNPTAFYLCASSIGHAGQPQHFGDGTRLSIL.